The 22 T cell receptor beta chains below come from one sample, sequenced in a study of blood T cell repertoires in COVID-19. Repertoires were generated with immunoSEQ multiplex PCR, while TCRdb's copy carries only in-frame clones and drops some. Found here are around 200,000 clones, 83% of them singletons; the top ten hold roughly 2.7%. Sequenced: peripheral blood. These receptors were taken from a woman between 40 and 55 years old with active or convalescent COVID-19.

V is TRBV7-2 and J is TRBJ2-7, with 8 bases that match TRBD1. This CDR3 has 14 amino acids. CDR1 and CDR2 (germline): SGHTA, FQGNSA. V shed 4 bases and J 5 bases; nucleotides not matched to a gene: 7. The CDR3 DNA follows: TGTGCCAGCAGCTCGCGACAGGGGATCGACGAGCAGTACTTC. This encodes CASSSRQGIDEQYF.

The chain employs TRBV7-2 and TRBJ1-1; maybe TRBD1 (6 bases). V shed 5 bases and J shed 4 bases, with 14 bases lying between them. The CDR3 totals 14 residues. CDR1 and CDR2 from the germline V gene are SGHTA and FQGNSA. CDR3 nucleotide sequence: TGTGCCAGCAGCCTTTGGGGAGGGGGCACTGAAGCTTTCTTT. It codes for CASSLWGGGTEAFF.

The V call is TRBV13, the J call TRBJ2-3; weak D call: TRBD2 (7 bases). V lost 5 bases to trimming and J lost 7 bases, with 16 bases between them. Germline CDR1 reads PRHDT; CDR2 reads FYEKMQ (reference sequence). CDR3 length equals 14 residues. CDR3 in amino acids: CASSNGGRSNTQYF. The CDR3 nucleotides read TGTGCCAGCAGCAACGGGGGGCGATCAAATACGCAGTATTTT.

J is TRBJ2-1 and V is TRBV5-1; a weak D match, TRBD1 (6 bases). This CDR3 comprises 14 residues. CDR1 is SGHRS and CDR2 is YFSETQ in the germline V gene. V lost 2 bases and J lost 1, with 7 bases in between. The CDR3 sequence is CASSLGGSYNEQFF. The CDR3 DNA follows: TGCGCCAGCAGCTTAGGGGGATCCTACAATGAGCAGTTCTTC.

This rearrangement joins TRBV7-3 to TRBJ1-1, with 8 positions matching TRBD1. V lost 6 bases and J lost 5; bases outside the gene matches: 8. This CDR3 contains 14 residues. CDR1 SGHTA and CDR2 FQGTGA come from the germline V gene. The CDR3 DNA is TGTGCCAGCAGTCCAACAGGGGGTAGGACTGAAGCTTTCTTT. Protein sequence: CASSPTGGRTEAFF.

This clone was counted once. The chain employs TRBV14 and TRBJ2-1; D unresolved. Germline V CDR1 and CDR2: SGHDN, FVKESK. CDR3 length equals 11 residues. With 6 bases removed from V and 10 bases from J, the gap between germline ends came to 10 bases. CDR3 sequence reads: CASSTLNEQFF. The CDR3 DNA reads as TGTGCCAGCAGTACGCTAAACGAGCAGTTCTTC.

This chain connects TRBV4-3 to TRBJ1-2, with D maybe TRBD1 (5 bases). There are 15 residues in the CDR3. The V end was cut by 0 bases, the J end by 4 bases, with 12 bases between. The germline gives CDR1 LGHNA, CDR2 YSLEER. The CDR3 spells CASSQDRTGSYGYTF. DNA for the CDR3: TGCGCCAGCAGCCAAGATCGCACAGGAAGCTATGGCTACACCTTC.

In its sample, this clone was seen once. V and J are TRBV5-6 and TRBJ1-2; D is ambiguous. The CDR3 runs 16 residues. From germline, CDR1 is SGHDT and CDR2 YYEEEE. The V end lost 0 bases, the J end lost 2 bases, and 14 bases lay between the germline ends. The CDR3 DNA follows: TGTGCCAGCAGCTTGGCCCCGGGGTCATCAAACTATGGCTACACCTTC. Translated: CASSLAPGSSNYGYTF.

This clone was found a few times. V gene TRBV28 combines with J gene TRBJ1-2; perhaps TRBD1 as D (6 bases). The CDR3 is 11 amino acids. CDR1 MDHEN and CDR2 SYDVKM come from the germline V gene. Trimming pared 10 bases from V and 5 bases from J, leaving 11 bases between. CDR3 bases: TGTGCCACGGACAGCCGTTATGGCTACACCTTC. This translates into CATDSRYGYTF.

This sequence joins TRBV19 and TRBJ1-1; TRBD1 might be the D (6 bases). The CDR3 covers 13 residues. V gave up 4 bases and J gave up 4 bases, with 10 bases separating them. The germline gives CDR1 LNHDA, CDR2 SQIVND (reference sequence). CDR3 sequence reads: CASSSQGRTEAFF. CDR3 DNA: TGTGCCAGTAGTAGTCAGGGGCGCACTGAAGCTTTCTTT.

The rearrangement uses TRBV28 and TRBJ1-2; 7 nucleotides align to TRBD1. Unmatched junction bases numbered 8, after V lost 3 bases and J lost 4 bases. The CDR3 covers 15 residues. Germline CDR1 is MDHEN and CDR2 is SYDVKM. The CDR3 nucleotides are TGTGCCAGCAGTTTTGGTTCAGGGGGTGCCTATGGCTACACCTTC. Translation gives CASSFGSGGAYGYTF.

V gene TRBV5-1 combines with J gene TRBJ2-7; TRBD1 might be the D (6 bases). Germline CDR1 and CDR2: SGHRS and YFSETQ. With 1 base removed from V and 5 bases from J, the gap between germline ends came to 16 bases. CDR3 length: 15 residues. The CDR3 DNA follows: TGCGCCAGCAGCTTGTCCTCTCAGGGGACCAACGAGCAGTACTTC. The encoded protein is CASSLSSQGTNEQYF.

V usage is TRBV19 and J usage is TRBJ2-7; 8 bases line up with TRBD2. Germline lookup yields CDR1 LNHDA and CDR2 SQIVND (reference sequence). J gave up 7 bases and V 6 bases, and 8 bases lay outside the gene matches. The CDR3 covers 13 residues. The CDR3, as DNA: TGTGCCAGTAGCACGGGAGGGACCGGGGAGCAGTACTTC. Amino acid sequence: CASSTGGTGEQYF. The complete variable domain, with remaining parts taken from reference TRBV19 and TRBJ2-7, reads DGGITQSPKYLFRKEGQNVTLSCEQNLNHDAMYWYRQDPGQGLRLIYYSQIVNDFQKGDIAEGYSVSREKKESFPLTVTSAQKNPTAFYLCASSTGGTGEQYFGPGTRLTVT.

The J gene is TRBJ2-2, the V gene TRBV5-1, with D possibly being TRBD2 (9 bases). The germline V and J ends were trimmed by 5 bases and 3 bases, with 35 bases remaining between them. Germline V gene lookup returns CDR1 SGHRS and CDR2 YFSETQ. The CDR3 contains 22 residues. Here the CDR3 DNA reads TGCGCCAGCAGACAAGGACAGGGCCTTGATAGCGGGAGTCGGGTATACACCGGGGAGCTGTTTTTT. Amino acids: CASRQGQGLDSGSRVYTGELFF.

This clone has only a few counts. The chain carries TRBV7-2 and TRBJ2-7; TRBD2 agrees at 13 bases. This CDR3 comprises 15 residues. V shed 5 bases and J 3 bases; nucleotides not matched to a gene: 4. CDR1 SGHTA and CDR2 FQGNSA come from the germline V gene. The CDR3 spells CASSRRTSGGYEQYF. The DNA for the CDR3 is TGTGCCAGCAGCCGGAGGACTAGCGGGGGCTACGAGCAGTACTTC.

The chain uses TRBV5-5 and TRBJ1-6, with D perhaps matching TRBD1 (6 bases). The germline gives CDR1 SGHKS, CDR2 YYEKEE (reference sequence). Trimming cost V 0 bases and J 7 bases, with 11 bases left between them. The CDR3 length is 15 residues. The CDR3 protein is CASSLVEGGNSPLHF. The CDR3 DNA sequence: TGTGCCAGCAGCTTGGTAGAGGGGGGGAATTCACCCCTCCACTTT.

CDR3 bases: TGTGCCAGCAGTTACTCAGAAGGGGGCGTCAAAAACATTCAGTACTTC. Its protein product is CASSYSEGGVKNIQYF. V usage is TRBV6-5 and J usage is TRBJ2-4; 7 nucleotides match TRBD1. Looked up from germline, CDR1 is MNHEY and CDR2 is SVGAGI. V trimming: 0 bases; J trimming: 3 bases; junction bases outside the gene matches: 5. The length of the CDR3 is 16 residues.

This chain links TRBV19 with TRBJ1-2; D is perhaps TRBD1 (6 bases). V was shortened by 7 bases and J by 2 bases, with 35 bases between the two germline ends. This CDR3 is 21 amino acids long. Germline-derived CDR1 and CDR2 are LNHDA and SQIVND (reference sequence). CDR3 loop: CASTTNRADRLLINGNYGYTF. CDR3 nucleotides: TGTGCCAGTACCACCAATAGGGCTGACAGGCTCCTCATCAACGGAAACTATGGCTACACCTTC.

The chain links TRBV19 to TRBJ1-1; no clear D gene. This CDR3 has 13 amino acids. The V end lost 3 bases, the J end lost 4 bases, and 9 bases lay between the germline ends. The germline V gene has CDR1 LNHDA and CDR2 SQIVND (reference sequence). CDR3 sequence reads: CASSIIGSTEAFF. DNA of the CDR3: TGTGCCAGTAGTATCATCGGGAGCACTGAAGCTTTCTTT.

The rearrangement uses TRBV4-2 and TRBJ1-5; maybe TRBD1 (5 bases). Deletions cut 0 bases from V and 4 bases from J, with 7 bases between. Germline assignment: CDR1 LGHNA and CDR2 YNFKEQ. There are 14 residues in the CDR3. CDR3 in DNA: TGTGCCAGCAGCCAAGAAAGACAGAATCAGCCCCAGCATTTT. Encoded protein: CASSQERQNQPQHF.

The chain joins TRBV6-1 to TRBJ2-7; D unclear. The CDR3 spans 12 residues. The germline gives CDR1 MNHNS, CDR2 SASEGT. V was clipped by 3 bases and J by 2 bases, with 5 bases between them. CDR3 residues: CASSDLAYEQYF. CDR3 nucleotide sequence: TGTGCCAGCAGTGACCTAGCCTACGAGCAGTACTTC.

The chain's CDR3 is CASSHRTSGGGSYNEQFF. The CDR3 nucleotides are TGCGCCAGCAGCCATAGAACTAGCGGGGGGGGATCCTACAATGAGCAGTTCTTC. The J gene is TRBJ2-1, the V gene TRBV4-1; 13 bases line up with TRBD2. CDR3 size: 18 residues. Germline CDR1 is MGHRA and CDR2 is YSYEKL. Trimming took 3 bases from V and 1 from J; bases not matched to a gene: 6.